The 29 T cell receptor beta chains listed next were all sequenced from one sample in a study of T cell responses to AZD1222 COVID-19 vaccine. Assay used: immunoSEQ multiplex PCR; TCRdb lists only in-frame clones, some missing. Of some 180,000 clones detected, approximately 91% appear once; the ten largest clones hold about 1.9%. Here the sequenced sample was peripheral blood, taken 28 days after the second AZD1222 dose. All receptors come from an adult who received the AZD1222 COVID-19 vaccine.

The V call is TRBV19, the J call TRBJ1-2; TRBD1 matches 8 bases. This CDR3 comprises 15 residues. The V gene end was trimmed by 2 bases and the J gene end by 6 bases; junction bases not matched to a gene: 8. Germline lookup yields CDR1 LNHDA and CDR2 SQIVND (reference sequence). Written as DNA, the CDR3 is TGTGCCAGTAGTATACAGGGGGCGCGTCTCAATGGCTACACCTTC. It is translated as CASSIQGARLNGYTF.

The chain is built from TRBV6-2 or TRBV6-3 and TRBJ2-5; D gene ambiguous. Trimming took off 6 bases at V and 5 bases at J, with 10 bases between the two ends. The CDR3 is 12 residues long. Germline lookup yields CDR1 MNHEY and CDR2 SVGEGT. DNA of the CDR3: TGTGCCAGCAGCTTATTAGGGGAGACCCAGTACTTC. It codes for CASSLLGETQYF.

V usage is TRBV3-1 (or the pseudogene TRBV3-2) and J usage is TRBJ2-5; 9 nucleotides match TRBD2. Germline-derived CDR1 and CDR2 are LGHDT and YNNKEL (reference sequence). With 1 base clipped from V and 4 bases from J, the junction kept 10 bases outside the gene matches. The CDR3 loop spans 17 amino acids. The CDR3 is CASSQGTSETHGETQYF. The CDR3 DNA sequence: TGTGCCAGCAGCCAAGGGACTAGCGAGACTCACGGAGAGACCCAGTACTTC.

V is TRBV10-3 and J is TRBJ1-1; possible D gene TRBD1, 5 bases. From germline, CDR1 is ENHRY and CDR2 SYGVKD. Deletions cut 3 bases from V and 3 bases from J, with 5 bases between. The CDR3 has 12 residues. The CDR3 DNA follows: TGTGCCATCAGTGACAGGGACACTGAAGCTTTCTTT. Translated: CAISDRDTEAFF.

V gene TRBV27 combines with J gene TRBJ1-6, with D perhaps matching TRBD1 (6 bases). Germline V gene lookup returns CDR1 MNHEY and CDR2 SMNVEV (reference sequence). Trimming cost V 7 bases and J 0 bases, with 13 bases left between them. The CDR3 covers 16 residues. CDR3 loop: CASTERGNSYNSPLHF. The CDR3 nucleotides are TGTGCCAGCACCGAAAGGGGGAACTCCTATAATTCACCCCTCCACTTT.

This chain links TRBV27 with TRBJ1-5; D ambiguous. Germline CDR1 MNHEY, CDR2 SMNVEV (reference sequence). Trimming pared 3 bases from V and 4 bases from J, leaving 10 bases between. This CDR3 region has 14 residues. Written as DNA, the CDR3 is TGTGCCAGCAGTTTTGGGTCTGGGAATCAGCCCCAGCATTTT. Amino acid sequence: CASSFGSGNQPQHF.

The chain is built from TRBV4-2 and TRBJ1-3; no clear D. Trimming took off 2 bases at V and 0 bases at J, with 14 bases between the two ends. The CDR3 is made up of 17 amino acids. Germline CDR1 is LGHNA and CDR2 is YNFKEQ. Here the CDR3 reads CASSQRTSGNSGNTIYF. The CDR3 DNA sequence: TGTGCCAGCAGCCAACGGACTAGCGGGAACTCTGGAAACACCATATATTTT.

The V gene is TRBV6-5, the J gene TRBJ1-1; D is possibly TRBD1 (6 bases). This CDR3 has 13 residues. Germline V gives CDR1 MNHEY, CDR2 SVGAGI. V was trimmed by 2 bases and J by 8 bases, leaving 12 bases between them. This CDR3 reads CASSYPGQKEAFF. The DNA of the CDR3 is TGTGCCAGCAGTTACCCGGGACAAAAAGAAGCTTTCTTT.

The genes are TRBV14 and TRBJ1-3; 7 bases fit TRBD1. The CDR3 extends over 13 amino acids. CDR1 is SGHDN, CDR2 FVKESK, per germline. V gave up 2 bases and J gave up 9 bases; unmatched junction bases: 4. The CDR3 is CASSQPTGVTIYF. DNA for the CDR3: TGTGCCAGCAGCCAACCAACAGGGGTCACCATATATTTT. The full variable domain, in which reference TRBV14 and TRBJ1-3 provide the parts outside the CDR3, is EAGVTQFPSHSVIEKGQTVTLRCDPISGHDNLYWYRRVMGKEIKFLLHFVKESKQDESGMPNNRFLAERTGGTYSTLKVQPAELEDSGVYFCASSQPTGVTIYFGEGSWLTVV.

The table lists this clone with a count of one. The chain couples TRBV28 to TRBJ2-1, with TRBD2 matching 11 bases. The junction had 11 bases not matched to a gene; V was cut back by 7 bases and J by 6 bases. This CDR3 contains 16 residues. Germline V CDR1 and CDR2: MDHEN, SYDVKM. The CDR3 reads CASTQAGLAESNEQFF. The CDR3 nucleotides are TGTGCCAGCACCCAAGCGGGACTAGCGGAAAGCAATGAGCAGTTCTTC.

This chain joins TRBV5-4 and TRBJ1-2; D possibly corresponds to TRBD1 (6 bases). This CDR3 contains 14 residues. Trimming took 3 bases from V and 8 from J, leaving 17 bases between them. CDR1 is SGHNT, CDR2 YYREEE, per germline (reference sequence). The CDR3 DNA sequence: TGTGCCAGCAGCTCCCGGGACAACTATGGGGGCTACACCTTC. Protein: CASSSRDNYGGYTF.

The chain joins TRBV28 to TRBJ1-5; maybe TRBD1 (5 bases). In germline, CDR1 is MDHEN, CDR2 SYDVKM. V was cut by 3 bases and J by 1 base, with 13 bases left in between. The CDR3 totals 16 residues. Here the CDR3 reads CASSLPGRVSNQPQHF. Written as DNA, the CDR3 is TGTGCCAGCAGTTTGCCGGGACGGGTGAGCAATCAGCCCCAGCATTTT.

The J gene is TRBJ1-2, the V gene TRBV6-5; D ambiguous. V lost 2 bases, J lost 7 bases, and 11 bases lay in between. The CDR3 loop spans 13 amino acids. Germline V gene sequence: CDR1 MNHEY, CDR2 SVGAGI. This CDR3 reads CASSYSQDRGYTF. The CDR3 bases are TGTGCCAGCAGTTACAGTCAGGACCGTGGCTACACCTTC.

This sequence joins TRBV5-4 and TRBJ2-7; 10 bases map to TRBD2. Germline V gene lookup returns CDR1 SGHNT and CDR2 YYREEE (reference sequence). V was pared by 4 bases and J by 0 bases, with 4 bases of the junction left unmatched. The CDR3 has 15 amino acids. The CDR3 nucleotides are TGTGCCAGCAGCCCCTGGACTAGCGGCTCCTACGAGCAGTACTTC. Residues: CASSPWTSGSYEQYF.

V and J are TRBV5-4 and TRBJ2-1; TRBD2 agrees at 8 bases. Per germline, CDR1 SGHNT and CDR2 YYREEE (reference sequence). The CDR3 extends over 15 amino acids. Trimming removed 3 bases from V and 1 base from J; junction bases left unmatched: 3. The CDR3 is CASSSTSVSYNEQFF. The CDR3 nucleotides are TGTGCCAGCAGCTCGACTAGCGTTTCCTACAATGAGCAGTTCTTC.

V is TRBV19 and J is TRBJ1-1; D is unclear. From germline, CDR1 is LNHDA and CDR2 SQIVND (reference sequence). This CDR3 region has 17 residues. V was clipped by 4 bases and J by 0 bases, with 18 bases between them. The CDR3 region is CASSTSRTALMNTEAFF. The CDR3 coding sequence is TGTGCCAGTAGTACGAGCCGGACGGCCCTAATGAACACTGAAGCTTTCTTT.

The rearrangement links TRBV19 to TRBJ1-2, with 7 positions matching TRBD1. CDR1 is LNHDA and CDR2 is SQIVND in the germline V gene (reference sequence). The CDR3 loop spans 15 amino acids. Germline trimming cut 7 bases from V and 5 bases from J; bases unmatched to any gene: 13. The CDR3 region has the DNA TGTGCCAGTAATCCCCGACAGGGTGGGGCTTATGGCTACACCTTC. This codes for CASNPRQGGAYGYTF.

The gene calls are TRBV19 and TRBJ1-4; 9 bases match TRBD1. The CDR3 consists of 15 residues. V was clipped by 3 bases and J by 7 bases; unmatched bases: 6. The germline CDR1 and CDR2 sequences are LNHDA and SQIVND (reference sequence). CDR3 loop: CASSILADRGEKLFF. For the CDR3, the DNA is TGTGCCAGTAGTATCCTTGCGGACAGGGGTGAAAAACTGTTTTTT. The entire variable domain, with the rest obtained from reference TRBV19 and TRBJ1-4, is as follows: DGGITQSPKYLFRKEGQNVTLSCEQNLNHDAMYWYRQDPGQGLRLIYYSQIVNDFQKGDIAEGYSVSREKKESFPLTVTSAQKNPTAFYLCASSILADRGEKLFFGSGTQLSVL.

This clone has only one observation. The chain joins TRBV30 to TRBJ1-3, with TRBD1 identical over 10 bases. The CDR3 sequence is 14 residues long. J lost 7 bases, V lost 5 bases, and 8 bases had no gene match. Germline V gene data show CDR1 as GTSNPN and CDR2 as SVGIG (reference sequence). CDR3 nucleotide sequence: TGTGCCTGGTCGGCTCGGGACAGGGGCAACACCATATATTTT. Protein sequence: CAWSARDRGNTIYF.

J is TRBJ1-1 and V is TRBV9; 9 bases are a match to TRBD1. The CDR3 is 18 amino acids. Germline CDR1 is SGDLS and CDR2 is YYNGEE. J lost 4 bases, V lost 2 bases, and 15 bases had no gene match. The CDR3 nucleotides read TGTGCCAGCAGCGTTCGGGCGGGACAGGGTGATTTTAGCACTGAAGCTTTCTTT. Translated, it gives CASSVRAGQGDFSTEAFF.

The chain carries TRBV5-4 and TRBJ2-5, with D possibly matching TRBD1 (5 bases). CDR3 length: 13 residues. V lost 0 bases and J 3 bases, leaving 6 bases between the germline ends. From germline, CDR1 is SGHNT and CDR2 YYREEE (reference sequence). This CDR3 reads CASSLGQKETQYF. DNA for the CDR3: TGTGCCAGCAGCTTGGGACAGAAAGAGACCCAGTACTTC.

The chain carries TRBV19 and TRBJ1-1; D perhaps matches TRBD1 (6 bases). V was trimmed by 10 bases and J by 5 bases, leaving 20 bases between them. This CDR3 contains 14 residues. Germline loops: CDR1 LNHDA, CDR2 SQIVND (reference sequence). The CDR3: CATTPEGGGTEAFF. CDR3 DNA sequence: TGTGCCACTACACCGGAGGGGGGAGGAACTGAAGCTTTCTTT. Drawing the rest from reference TRBV19 and TRBJ1-1, the complete variable domain is DGGITQSPKYLFRKEGQNVTLSCEQNLNHDAMYWYRQDPGQGLRLIYYSQIVNDFQKGDIAEGYSVSREKKESFPLTVTSAQKNPTAFYLCATTPEGGGTEAFFGQGTRLTVV.

The CDR3, as DNA: TGTGCCAGCAGCCCGACAGGGCCCTATGGCTACACCTTC. This sequence encodes CASSPTGPYGYTF. This chain links TRBV27 with TRBJ1-2; TRBD1 matches at 7 bases. The length of the CDR3 is 13 residues. Trimming at V came to 6 bases and at J to 4 bases, leaving 5 bases not matched to a gene. Germline V gives CDR1 MNHEY, CDR2 SMNVEV (reference sequence).

This clone was detected once. The rearrangement uses TRBV29-1 and TRBJ2-7; D is unclear. Deletions cut 4 bases from V and 0 bases from J, with 4 bases between. CDR1 is SQVTM and CDR2 is ANQGSEA in the germline V gene. The CDR3 has 11 amino acids. CDR3 region: CSVAYSYEQYF. CDR3 DNA sequence: TGCAGCGTTGCTTACTCCTACGAGCAGTACTTC.

V and J are TRBV28 and TRBJ1-6; 8 bases align to TRBD1. The ends lost 7 bases at V and 10 bases at J; junction bases unmatched: 9. In germline, CDR1 is MDHEN, CDR2 SYDVKM. The CDR3 runs 14 residues. Here the CDR3 reads CASTVGGQVSPLHF. In DNA, the CDR3 is TGTGCCAGCACCGTGGGGGGACAGGTATCACCCCTCCACTTT. Combining the CDR3 with reference TRBV28 and TRBJ1-6 gives the whole variable domain DVKVTQSSRYLVKRTGEKVFLECVQDMDHENMFWYRQDPGLGLRLIYFSYDVKMKEKGDIPEGYSVSREKKERFSLILESASTNQTSMYLCASTVGGQVSPLHFGNGTRLTVT.

This clone has only one observation. The chain recombines TRBV7-9 with TRBJ2-2, with 7 bases that match TRBD2. The trim removed 5 bases at V and 4 bases at J, leaving 7 bases unmatched. CDR1 is SEHNR and CDR2 is FQNEAQ in the germline V gene (reference sequence). The CDR3 has 15 amino acids. CDR3 protein: CASSPQGGTTGELFF. The CDR3 DNA reads TGTGCCAGCAGCCCCCAGGGAGGGACCACCGGGGAGCTGTTTTTT.

The chain uses TRBV5-4 and TRBJ2-3, with D perhaps TRBD2 (6 bases). The CDR3 is made up of 15 amino acids. Trimming cost V 1 base and J 4 bases, with 13 bases left between them. Germline assignment: CDR1 SGHNT and CDR2 YYREEE (reference sequence). The CDR3 is CASSLIGGPPDTQYF. Written as DNA, the CDR3 is TGTGCCAGCAGCTTGATCGGGGGTCCGCCAGATACGCAGTATTTT.

The chain has TRBV15 and TRBJ1-4; the D gene is possibly TRBD1 (5 bases). Germline CDR1 is LNHNV and CDR2 is YYDKDF (reference sequence). Trimming pared 1 base from V and 7 bases from J, leaving 10 bases between. The CDR3 is 14 amino acids. The CDR3: CATSRGGAGEKLFF. CDR3 sequence (DNA): TGTGCCACCAGCAGAGGAGGGGCGGGTGAAAAACTGTTTTTT.

This chain connects TRBV3-1 (or the pseudogene TRBV3-2) to TRBJ2-1; 7 nucleotides align to TRBD2. Germline V gene lookup returns CDR1 LGHDT and CDR2 YNNKEL (reference sequence). With V trimmed by 1 base and J by 3 bases, 3 bases remained unmatched. This CDR3 is 15 amino acids long. In DNA, the CDR3 is TGTGCCAGCAGCCAAGTTGGGGGGGGCTACAATGAGCAGTTCTTC. Amino acid sequence: CASSQVGGGYNEQFF.